This T cell receptor (beta chain) was retrieved from a study of OX40 agonist ivuxolimab in advanced cancers. Libraries were prepared by immunoSEQ multiplex PCR; TCRdb keeps only in-frame clonotypes and omits some of them. The sample holds about 19,000 clones, 83% seen once. Sample: CD4+ or CD8+ T cells sorted from blood, taken in a trial of the OX40 agonist ivuxolimab. The source of this sequence is an adult with an advanced solid tumor such as melanoma, head and neck, liver or kidney cancer.

The CDR3 nucleotides are TGTGCCAGCAGTGAACGAGCAGCTCAATGGACCGGGGAGCTGTTTTTT. Amino acids: CASSERAAQWTGELFF. V gene TRBV6-1 combines with J gene TRBJ2-2; D gene ambiguous. V lost 2 bases and J 5 bases, leaving 15 bases between the germline ends. In germline, CDR1 is MNHNS, CDR2 SASEGT. This CDR3 is 16 amino acids long.